These T cell receptor beta chains were read from a single sample in a study of OX40 agonist ivuxolimab in advanced cancers. Assay: immunoSEQ multiplex PCR; the TCRdb copy retains only in-frame clones and omits some. The sample has roughly 69,000 clones, 85% to 90% seen once. Sequenced here: CD4+ or CD8+ T cells sorted from blood, sampled in a trial of the OX40 agonist ivuxolimab. These receptors were obtained from an adult with an advanced solid tumor such as melanoma, head and neck, liver or kidney cancer. Both conserved end residues are trimmed from each CDR3. Each record gives: J gene, V gene, CDR3 protein.

>TRBJ1-6|TRBV5-1
ASSRISPGSVDSPLH
>TRBJ2-2|TRBV7-6
ASSRSGSNTGELF
>TRBJ1-2|TRBV29-1
SVGGTSAS
>TRBJ2-2|TRBV28
ASSLADTGELF
>TRBJ2-3|TRBV6-5
ASSYSYTDTQY
>TRBJ2-7|TRBV28
ASSIAYEQY
>TRBJ2-1|TRBV4-1
ASSQEVAGTYNEQF
>TRBJ2-7|TRBV19
ASSMPGFSYEQY
>TRBJ2-2|TRBV28
ASSFFGTSLPTGELF
>TRBJ2-3|TRBV7-2
ASSSIAGTSTDTQY
>TRBJ2-5|TRBV2
ASSPGTSGGETQY
>TRBJ2-1|TRBV7-3
ASSLWQDDEQF
>TRBJ2-5|TRBV19
ASSTKQRETQY
>TRBJ1-1|TRBV5-5
ASSSSDGAF
>TRBJ2-5|TRBV7-9
ASRITPQGALGETQY
>TRBJ2-1|TRBV19
ASSMFGGGVSYNEQF
>TRBJ1-2|TRBV29-1
SVELTGISYT
>TRBJ1-1|TRBV7-9
ASSLTQGAEAF
>TRBJ2-5|TRBV7-9
ASSSQGPQETQY
>TRBJ2-1|TRBV5-6
ASSFRRGNNEQF
>TRBJ2-7|TRBV27
ASSPPRWSGSYEQY
>TRBJ2-7|TRBV15
AIRARGTREQY
>TRBJ1-2|TRBV2
ASSEGRGRYGYT
>TRBJ2-1|TRBV28
ASSFLTRGENNEQF
>TRBJ2-1|TRBV13
ASSYRKSGGPYNEQF
>TRBJ2-5|TRBV6-5
ASSYSRQIQETQY
>TRBJ1-2|TRBV9
ASSARVRDGYT
>TRBJ2-7|TRBV10-3
ATRDISHEQY
>TRBJ2-5|TRBV4-3
ASSHSRGQETQY
>TRBJ1-5|TRBV27
ASSSIDRINQPQH
>TRBJ2-7|TRBV6-5
ASSYRDSSYEQY
>TRBJ1-3|TRBV7-8
ASSLIGGKGNTIY
>TRBJ2-5|TRBV2
ASNNLATQETQY
>TRBJ2-2|TRBV15
ATSNQGYTGELF
>TRBJ2-1|TRBV21-1
ASSKVWTSGPYNEQF
>TRBJ1-2|TRBV30
AWSRPGRNYGYT
>TRBJ2-2|TRBV7-9
ASSYPGGGVTGELF
>TRBJ2-3|TRBV10-3
ATKLGGSTDTQY
>TRBJ2-7|TRBV7-2
ASSTRTGPHEQY
>TRBJ1-3|TRBV7-9
ASSFTPGFSGNTIY
>TRBJ2-1|TRBV5-1
ASSPGDRVDNEQF
>TRBJ1-5|TRBV6-6
ASSTGESNQPQH
>TRBJ1-1|TRBV6-1
ASSDGKANTEAF
>TRBJ2-7|TRBV12-5
ASGLGRGTGYAEQY
>TRBJ2-7|TRBV5-1
ASSFDTSYEQY
>TRBJ2-1|TRBV11-2
ASSQRTGLGNEQF
>TRBJ1-4|TRBV30
AGDRGWDNEKLF